Reported below is one T cell receptor beta chain. The data derive from a study of blood T cells in healthy people across ages. Germline trimming cut 5 bases from V and 4 bases from J; bases unmatched to any gene: 11. Germline V gene sequence: CDR1 SGHVS, CDR2 FQNEAQ. The CDR3 covers 16 residues. The authors ran a second PCR of about 6 to 11 cycles using a sample-barcoded 5' primer and a J-beta primer mix. Each CDR3 protein is one row after TCRdb ran MiXCR on the 5' RACE reads. The sample records roughly 680,000 distinct CDR3 sequences, around 50% being singletons. The chain employs TRBV7-8 and TRBJ2-3; TRBD2 aligns across 8 bases. The TCR was taken from a woman aged 80 or over in good health. The sample was blood. This CDR3 reads CASSTRLATGSDTQYF. CDR3 DNA sequence: TGTGCCAGCAGCACCCGACTAGCGACAGGTTCAGATACGCAGTATTTT.